These T cell receptor beta chains were read from a single sample in a study of blood T cell repertoires in COVID-19. Only in-frame clones appear in the TCRdb table, and some are missing; sequencing was by immunoSEQ multiplex PCR. This table has over 250,000 clones, about nine tenths appearing once. The material sequenced was peripheral blood. The receptors originated from a woman between 50 and 59 years old with COVID-19, enrolled during active disease. Each CDR3 is given with its conserved first and last residue. Each record gives: V gene, clone size, D gene, J gene, CDR3 protein, CDR3 DNA. D genes are given only for firm matches. Only part of the rows carry a size: once, few, many, or a class if the clone is expanded.

TRBV5-4	-	-	TRBJ1-1	CASSSIGAGNTEAFF	TGTGCCAGCAGCTCGATCGGAGCCGGGAACACTGAAGCTTTCTTT
TRBV4-2	-	TRBD2	TRBJ2-1	CASSQGGLAGFYNEQFF	TGTGCCAGCAGCCAAGGCGGACTAGCGGGATTTTACAATGAGCAGTTCTTC
TRBV5-1	-	-	TRBJ2-7	CASSVRGHTYEQYF	TGCGCCAGCAGCGTAAGGGGACACACCTACGAGCAGTACTTC
TRBV5-1	once	-	TRBJ1-1	CASSLGSFNTEAFF	TGCGCCAGCAGCTTGGGCAGTTTTAACACTGAAGCTTTCTTT
TRBV18	-	TRBD1	TRBJ2-5	CASSPPNRGETQYF	TGTGCCAGCTCACCACCTAACAGGGGTGAGACCCAGTACTTC
TRBV4-1	-	-	TRBJ2-7	CASSQEGGAGSSYEQYF	TGCGCCAGCAGCCAAGAAGGGGGGGCGGGAAGCTCCTACGAGCAGTACTTC
TRBV2	-	-	TRBJ2-4	CASAASVEDIQYF	TGTGCCAGTGCAGCTAGCGTCGAGGACATTCAGTACTTC
TRBV19	-	TRBD2	TRBJ2-4	CASTHPGLAGTTKNIQYF	TGTGCCAGTACCCATCCGGGACTAGCGGGAACTACCAAAAACATTCAGTACTTC
TRBV10-3	-	-	TRBJ2-7	CAISEREWEQYF	TGTGCCATCAGTGAGCGGGAGTGGGAGCAGTACTTC
TRBV18	-	-	TRBJ1-5	CASSPYQGTNYQPQHF	TGTGCCAGCTCACCGTATCAGGGTACGAACTATCAGCCCCAGCATTTT
TRBV12-3/TRBV12-4	-	-	TRBJ1-6	CASSINRDSPLHF	TGTGCCAGCAGTATTAACAGGGATTCACCCCTCCACTTT
TRBV28	-	TRBD2	TRBJ2-5	CASSLTSGRETQYF	TGTGCCAGCAGTTTAACTAGCGGACGAGAGACCCAGTACTTC
TRBV5-1	-	-	TRBJ2-1	CASSFRVGRATYNEQFF	TGCGCCAGCAGCTTTAGGGTCGGCAGGGCTACCTACAATGAGCAGTTCTTC
TRBV20-1	-	-	TRBJ2-7	CSASDRDTLSYEQYF	TGCAGTGCTAGTGATAGGGACACCCTCTCCTACGAGCAGTACTTC
TRBV28	-	TRBD1	TRBJ2-3	CASSSTGTGGGKDTQYF	TGTGCCAGCAGCTCCACCGGGACAGGGGGCGGTAAAGATACGCAGTATTTT
TRBV4-2	-	-	TRBJ2-7	CASSQIAGTRNSYEQYF	TGTGCCAGCAGCCAAATAGCCGGGACACGGAACTCCTACGAGCAGTACTTC
TRBV6-6	-	TRBD1	TRBJ2-1	CASSQSSGQGAGNEQFF	TGTGCCAGCAGTCAATCTTCGGGACAGGGGGCGGGCAATGAGCAGTTCTTC
TRBV7-2	-	TRBD2	TRBJ2-1	CASSFLGTSSYNEQFF	TGTGCCAGCAGCTTTTTGGGGACTAGCTCCTACAATGAGCAGTTCTTC
TRBV7-2	-	-	TRBJ2-4	CASSSKSLGSKNIQYF	TGTGCCAGCAGCTCGAAGTCACTAGGATCCAAAAACATTCAGTACTTC
TRBV4-1	-	TRBD1	TRBJ2-7	CASSQDTQGAAYEQYF	TGCGCCAGCAGCCAAGATACACAGGGGGCGGCCTACGAGCAGTACTTC
TRBV7-2	-	TRBD2	TRBJ2-1	CASSSRTSHHEQFF	TGTGCCAGCAGCTCCCGGACTAGTCACCATGAGCAGTTCTTC
TRBV20-1	-	TRBD1	TRBJ1-2	CSASTGGNYGYTF	TGCAGTGCTAGTACAGGGGGAAACTATGGCTACACCTTC
TRBV7-3	-	TRBD2	TRBJ2-2	CASSLAGQNTGELFF	TGTGCCAGCAGCCTAGCGGGACAGAACACCGGGGAGCTGTTTTTT
TRBV27	-	TRBD2	TRBJ2-7	CASSLGGDYYEQYF	TGTGCCAGCAGTTTAGGGGGGGACTACTACGAGCAGTACTTC
TRBV6-6	-	-	TRBJ2-5	CASSRPGTGSSSSGRWVKETQYF	TGTGCCAGCAGTCGGCCGGGGACAGGGTCCTCGTCTAGCGGGAGATGGGTTAAAGAGACCCAGTACTTC
TRBV5-8	-	TRBD2	TRBJ2-5	CASSLFASGTQETQYF	TGTGCCAGCAGCTTGTTTGCTAGCGGGACGCAAGAGACCCAGTACTTC
TRBV11-2	-	-	TRBJ2-1	CASSLDNYNEQFF	TGTGCCAGCAGCTTAGACAACTACAATGAGCAGTTCTTC
TRBV7-2	-	TRBD2	TRBJ2-7	CASKKMAGVGDEQYF	TGTGCCAGTAAAAAGATGGCGGGGGTCGGCGACGAGCAGTACTTC
TRBV15	-	-	TRBJ1-1	CATSRDTGLSGAFF	TGTGCCACCAGCAGAGATACAGGGTTGAGTGGGGCTTTCTTT
TRBV19	-	TRBD2	TRBJ2-1	CASSILGGFNEQFF	TGTGCCAGTAGTATACTCGGGGGGTTTAATGAGCAGTTCTTC
TRBV29-1	once	TRBD1	TRBJ1-2	CSGGGWQGARGYTF	TGCAGCGGGGGAGGATGGCAGGGGGCCCGTGGCTACACCTTC
TRBV30	-	TRBD1	TRBJ1-4	CAWNNAGGYEKLFF	TGTGCCTGGAACAACGCAGGGGGCTATGAAAAACTGTTTTTT
TRBV4-1	-	TRBD1	TRBJ1-6	CASSSGQKNNSPLHF	TGCGCCAGCAGCTCGGGACAGAAAAATAATTCACCCCTCCACTTT
TRBV11-2	few	TRBD2	TRBJ2-4	CASSLARTSGRRRNIQYF	TGTGCCAGCAGCTTAGCTAGAACTAGCGGGAGGCGGCGAAACATTCAGTACTTC
TRBV7-2	-	-	TRBJ1-5	CASSLYRDDQPQHF	TGTGCCAGCAGCCTATACAGGGACGATCAGCCCCAGCATTTT
TRBV7-9	-	-	TRBJ2-2	CASSLRDSNTGELFF	TGTGCCAGCAGCTTAAGGGACTCGAACACCGGGGAGCTGTTTTTT
TRBV27	few	TRBD2	TRBJ2-1	CASRAGGYNEQFF	TGTGCCAGCAGGGCGGGAGGGTACAATGAGCAGTTCTTC
TRBV9	-	TRBD1	TRBJ1-2	CASSPTGTGVTGDF	TGTGCCAGCAGCCCTACCGGGACAGGGGTTACGGGCGACTTC
TRBV7-8	-	-	TRBJ2-5	CASSLEVKGLIGETQYF	TGTGCCAGCAGCTTAGAAGTAAAGGGGCTAATCGGGGAGACCCAGTACTTC
TRBV6-5	-	-	TRBJ2-1	CASSLISLLFF	TGTGCCAGCAGCCTAATTAGCTTACTGTTCTTC
TRBV7-9	-	TRBD2	TRBJ2-1	CASSRLADNEQFF	TGTGCCAGCAGCCGGCTAGCGGACAATGAGCAGTTCTTC
TRBV10-3	-	-	TRBJ1-5	CAISESLRNQPQHF	TGTGCCATCAGTGAGTCCTTACGGAATCAGCCCCAGCATTTT
TRBV10-3	-	TRBD1	TRBJ2-5	CAATGQGGETQYF	TGTGCCGCCACGGGACAGGGTGGGGAGACCCAGTACTTC
TRBV18	once	-	TRBJ1-1	CASSPLSGEGTEAFF	TGTGCCAGCTCACCACTTTCGGGGGAAGGCACTGAAGCTTTCTTT
TRBV18	-	-	TRBJ1-2	CASSPISGEVGRSNSF	TGTGCCAGCTCACCCATATCTGGGGAGGTAGGCCGATCAAATTCCTTC
TRBV5-1	-	-	TRBJ2-3	CASSFSGSTDTQYF	TGCGCCAGCAGCTTTAGCGGAAGCACAGATACGCAGTATTTT
TRBV18	-	-	TRBJ2-7	CASSLGTNRYEQYF	TGTGCCAGCTCACTGGGGACAAACCGCTACGAGCAGTACTTC
TRBV29-1	-	-	TRBJ2-2	CSVAGQSFTGELFF	TGCAGCGTTGCCGGACAATCCTTCACCGGGGAGCTGTTTTTT
TRBV5-4	once	-	TRBJ1-3	CASSLGESSGNTIYF	TGTGCCAGCAGCTTGGGGGAGAGCTCTGGAAACACCATATATTTT
TRBV19	-	TRBD1	TRBJ1-1	CASSGRTGGPNTEAFF	TGTGCCAGTAGTGGCAGAACAGGGGGCCCGAACACTGAAGCTTTCTTT
TRBV9	-	-	TRBJ2-6	CASSVRSGANVLTF	TGTGCCAGCAGCGTTCGGTCTGGGGCCAACGTCCTGACTTTC
TRBV5-1	-	TRBD1	TRBJ2-2	CASSLADRAGGELFF	TGCGCCAGCAGCTTGGCAGACAGGGCCGGCGGGGAGCTGTTTTTT
TRBV3-1/TRBV3-2	-	TRBD2	TRBJ2-5	CASSRTSGSYGETQYF	TGTGCCAGCAGCCGGACTAGCGGGAGTTACGGGGAGACCCAGTACTTC
TRBV18	once	-	TRBJ1-4	CASSPPASGFGEKLFF	TGTGCCAGCTCACCACCGGCGTCGGGATTCGGAGAAAAACTGTTTTTT